This entry concerns a single T cell receptor beta chain. Its antigen is currently unknown. V trimming: 4 bases; J trimming: 5 bases; junction bases outside the gene matches: 0. Germline V lookup: CDR1 KGHSH, CDR2 LQKENI. There are 13 residues in the CDR3. The data are from a study of vaccination effects on CD4 cells after COVID-19. Study summary: Of the BNT162b2 and mRNA-1273 vaccines, participants received two doses of one or the other. For each well, 1.5 million to 2 million PBMC were cultured with about 9.4 IU/ml IL-2 and around 9 ug/ml peptides.

Cultured cells yielded isolated CD4+ T cells after 10 to 11 days. Study-wide results and limits: Infection-derived and vaccine-derived clones contracted markedly late after vaccination.

Only in-frame clones appear in the TCRdb table, and some are missing; sequencing was by immunoSEQ multiplex PCR. The sample includes around 26,000 clones, roughly 75% of them seen just once. The rearrangement joins TRBV18 to TRBJ2-2, with TRBD1 matching 8 bases. The specimen was CD4+ T cells from PBMCs cultured without peptide, collected before COVID-19 vaccination. This sequence was found in a human donor who received a COVID-19 vaccine. The CDR3 is CASSRTGTGELFF. The CDR3 region has the DNA TGTGCCAGCTCACGGACAGGGACCGGGGAGCTGTTTTTT.